The 9 T cell receptor beta chains in this list originate from one sample, sequenced in a study of cytomegalovirus exposure and HLA in healthy donors. Primers included in the PCR were 60 Vbeta and 13 Jbeta primers. TCRdb's table, derived via immunoSEQ multiplex PCR, lists solely in-frame clones and lacks some. The table has around 67,000 clones, less than 70% seen once; the top ten hold about 2.9%. Sequences were obtained from PBMCs. The receptors shown here come from a woman in her forties or fifties in good health and CMV-seronegative.

The chain links TRBV5-4 to TRBJ1-2; TRBD1 aligns across 7 bases. Per germline, CDR1 SGHNT and CDR2 YYREEE (reference sequence). V dropped 3 bases and J dropped 13; count of bases not matched to a gene: 6. CDR3 length equals 11 residues. CDR3 sequence reads: CASSSAAGGTF. CDR3 bases: TGTGCCAGCAGCTCCGCAGCAGGGGGCACCTTC.

The V gene is TRBV5-6, the J gene TRBJ2-2; 7 nucleotides agree with TRBD2. CDR3 length: 16 residues. Germline loops: CDR1 SGHDT, CDR2 YYEEEE. V trimming: 0 bases; J trimming: 1 base; junction bases outside the gene matches: 3. DNA of the CDR3: TGTGCCAGCAGCTTGGAGGGAGGGTGGAACACCGGGGAGCTGTTTTTT. Protein product: CASSLEGGWNTGELFF. Together with reference TRBV5-6 and TRBJ2-2, the CDR3 gives the full variable domain: DAGVTQSPTHLIKTRGQQVTLRCSPKSGHDTVSWYQQALGQGPQFIFQYYEEEERQRGNFPDRFSGHQFPNYSSELNVNALLLGDSALYLCASSLEGGWNTGELFFGEGSRLTVL.

This clone was detected a few times. V is TRBV28 and J is TRBJ2-7; a weak D match, TRBD1 (6 bases). V gave up 5 bases and J gave up 3 bases, with 17 bases separating them. This CDR3 region has 15 residues. Germline CDR1 and CDR2: MDHEN and SYDVKM. CDR3: CASSRSGTLNYEQYF. CDR3 nucleotide sequence: TGTGCCAGCAGTCGATCCGGGACATTAAACTACGAGCAGTACTTC.

The V call is TRBV5-6, the J call TRBJ1-1; 7 bases align to TRBD1. This CDR3 comprises 14 residues. Germline assignment: CDR1 SGHDT and CDR2 YYEEEE. J lost 7 bases, V lost 4 bases, and 10 bases had no gene match. The CDR3 loop reads CASSPTGRIGEAFF. The CDR3 DNA reads TGTGCCAGCAGCCCGACAGGGCGGATAGGTGAAGCTTTCTTT.

The chain is built from TRBV19 and TRBJ2-1; a possible D gene is TRBD2 (6 bases). This CDR3 region has 15 residues. Germline V gene lookup returns CDR1 LNHDA and CDR2 SQIVND (reference sequence). Trimming took off 3 bases at V and 4 bases at J, with 13 bases between the two ends. The DNA of the CDR3 is TGTGCCAGTAGTATTATGGGACTTTCGTACAATGAGCAGTTCTTC. This codes for CASSIMGLSYNEQFF.

CDR3 sequence reads: CASSDLAGGGSYEQYF. The CDR3 DNA is TGTGCCAGCAGTGATCTGGCCGGGGGGGGCTCCTACGAGCAGTACTTC. This rearrangement joins TRBV6-1 to TRBJ2-7, with 8 bases fitting TRBD2. J lost 0 bases, V lost 3 bases, and 7 bases had no gene match. This CDR3 region has 16 residues. The germline V gene encodes CDR1 MNHNS and CDR2 SASEGT.

The J gene is TRBJ2-7, the V gene TRBV7-6; 8 bases align to TRBD2. CDR3 size: 16 residues. Germline CDR1 and CDR2: SGHVS and FNYEAQ. V lost 5 bases to trimming and J lost 0 bases; unmatched junction nucleotides: 9. Here the CDR3 DNA reads TGTGCCAGCAGCCCAACCCGCGGGAGGAGCTCCTACGAGCAGTACTTC. It yields the protein CASSPTRGRSSYEQYF.

The chain uses TRBV11-3 and TRBJ2-7, with 8 bases aligning to TRBD1. The V gene's germline CDR1 is SGHNT and CDR2 YENEEA. V lost 0 bases and J lost 7; bases outside the gene matches: 8. The CDR3 covers 15 residues. Written as DNA, the CDR3 is TGTGCCAGCAGCTTAGATTTGGCAGGGGGCCGGGAGCAGTACTTC. It translates to CASSLDLAGGREQYF.

The chain is built from TRBV7-9 and TRBJ1-5, with TRBD1 matching over 7 bases. The V gene's germline CDR1 is SEHNR and CDR2 FQNEAQ (reference sequence). V was clipped by 2 bases and J by 3 bases; unmatched bases: 4. The CDR3 spans 15 residues. The CDR3 spells CASSLQGGVNQPQHF. The CDR3 coding sequence is TGTGCCAGCAGCTTACAGGGGGGAGTCAATCAGCCCCAGCATTTT.